What follows are 6 T cell receptor beta chains derived from one specimen sequenced in a study of blood T cell repertoires in COVID-19 (dated by TCRdb to about 2020). Preparation of the library involved the immunoSEQ multiplex PCR assay. TCRdb carries this immuneACCESS record with in-frame sequences only. Its versions omit some clonotypes, under half of them owing to an unresolved V gene in the studies checked, with the rest unexplained. The sample has fewer than 350,000 clones on record, 70% to 90% of them singletons. Approximately 1% of the sample lies in the top ten. Source material: PBMCs or T cells enriched from blood (not recorded which). These receptors were collected from a woman aged 30 to 39 who had recovered from COVID-19.

J is TRBJ2-1 and V is TRBV3-1 (or the pseudogene TRBV3-2); TRBD2 matches at 8 bases. The CDR3 is 17 amino acids. Germline values: CDR1 LGHDT, CDR2 YNNKEL (reference sequence). The V segment lost 0 bases and the J segment 0 bases; nucleotides outside the gene matches: 4. The CDR3 DNA sequence: TGTGCCAGCAGCCAAGATGGGACTAGGAACTCCTACAATGAGCAGTTCTTC. Translating it yields CASSQDGTRNSYNEQFF.

The CDR3 loop reads CASSLWTGWTRASTEAFF. CDR3 in DNA: TGTGCCAGCAGTTTATGGACTGGGTGGACGAGGGCGAGCACTGAAGCTTTCTTT. This chain connects TRBV28 to TRBJ1-1; D ambiguous. The V gene lost 0 bases and the J gene lost 4 bases, with 21 bases spanning the gap. The CDR3 length is 18 residues. CDR1 and CDR2 from the germline V gene are MDHEN and SYDVKM. Full variable domain (missing parts from reference TRBV28 and TRBJ1-1): DVKVTQSSRYLVKRTGEKVFLECVQDMDHENMFWYRQDPGLGLRLIYFSYDVKMKEKGDIPEGYSVSREKKERFSLILESASTNQTSMYLCASSLWTGWTRASTEAFFGQGTRLTVV.

This clone was seen only a few times. This rearrangement joins TRBV29-1 to TRBJ2-5; 12 bases are a match to TRBD2. The CDR3 covers 13 residues. Trimming removed 7 bases from V and 4 bases from J; junction bases left unmatched: 4. Germline V lookup: CDR1 SQVTM, CDR2 ANQGSEA. In nucleotides, the CDR3 is TGCAGCGCCGTGACTAGCGGGGGAGAGACCCAGTACTTC. Translating it yields CSAVTSGGETQYF. Supplemented by reference TRBV29-1 and TRBJ2-5, the full variable domain reads SAVISQKPSRDICQRGTSLTIQCQVDSQVTMMFWYRQQPGQSLTLIATANQGSEATYESGFVIDKFPISRPNLTFSTLTVSNMSPEDSSIYLCSAVTSGGETQYFGPGTRLLVL.

This clone appeared once. V usage is TRBV7-3 and J usage is TRBJ2-7, with TRBD1 as a possible D gene (6 bases). V lost 4 bases and J 6 bases, leaving 16 bases between the germline ends. CDR1 SGHTA and CDR2 FQGTGA come from the germline V gene. The CDR3 covers 14 residues. CDR3 sequence: CASSSHGLGGEQYF. In DNA, the CDR3 is TGTGCCAGCAGCTCCCATGGTTTAGGGGGCGAGCAGTACTTC.

The chain recombines TRBV28 with TRBJ2-7, with D tentatively TRBD1 (5 bases). This CDR3 comprises 14 residues. Per the germline V gene, CDR1 is MDHEN and CDR2 is SYDVKM. The V end lost 4 bases, the J end lost 3 bases, and 13 bases lay between the germline ends. In DNA, the CDR3 is TGTGCCAGCAGTTCGGTGACAGAAAACTACGAGCAGTACTTC. This gives the protein CASSSVTENYEQYF.

This clone came up a few times. The chain carries TRBV19 and TRBJ1-1; TRBD1 is a possible D gene (5 bases). CDR3 size: 13 residues. CDR1 is LNHDA and CDR2 is SQIVND in the germline V gene (reference sequence). CDR3 sequence: CAAIGVRGTEAFF. The CDR3, as DNA: TGTGCTGCTATTGGGGTACGGGGGACTGAAGCTTTCTTT.